One sample yielded the 18 T cell receptor beta chains listed below, sequenced in a study of T cell responses to AZD1222 COVID-19 vaccine. This table comes from immunoSEQ multiplex PCR, and its TCRdb copy is limited to in-frame clones, with some not included. The sample has 120,000 or so clones, 88% seen once. The specimen was peripheral blood, collected on day 0 of AZD1222 vaccination. The source of these receptors is an adult in good health.

J is TRBJ1-3 and V is TRBV25-1; no clear D gene. Between the trimmed V and J ends, which lost 8 bases and 2 bases, there was a span of 10 bases. Per the germline V gene, CDR1 is MGHDK and CDR2 is SYGVNS. This CDR3 spans 13 amino acids. CDR3 DNA sequence: TGTGCCAGCCGGAGGAACGCTGGAAACACCATATATTTT. Translation gives CASRRNAGNTIYF.

This sequence joins TRBV5-1 and TRBJ1-1; D unresolved. The germline V gene has CDR1 SGHRS and CDR2 YFSETQ. There are 13 residues in the CDR3. V was clipped by 0 bases and J by 8 bases, with 11 bases between them. As DNA, the CDR3 is TGCGCCAGCAGCTTGGCCGATGTAGGGGAAGCTTTCTTT. Protein: CASSLADVGEAFF.

The chain couples TRBV5-1 to TRBJ2-3, with 8 bases fitting TRBD2. The V segment lost 4 bases and the J segment 6 bases; nucleotides outside the gene matches: 10. The CDR3 contains 15 residues. Looked up from germline, CDR1 is SGHRS and CDR2 is YFSETQ. This chain's CDR3 is CASSPYPRGGDTQYF. In DNA, the CDR3 is TGCGCCAGCAGCCCCTACCCCCGGGGGGGGGATACGCAGTATTTT.

The gene calls are TRBV5-1 and TRBJ2-7, with D tentatively TRBD2 (6 bases). The CDR3 has 13 amino acids. Trimming left V 0 bases short and J 7 bases short, with 11 bases between. CDR1 and CDR2 from the germline V gene are SGHRS and YFSETQ. The DNA for the CDR3 is TGCGCCAGCAGCTTGGAGGGTAGCGGTGAGCAGTACTTC. The encoded protein is CASSLEGSGEQYF.

The rearrangement links TRBV4-1 to TRBJ1-2; 7 nucleotides align to TRBD1. This CDR3 region has 14 residues. V was pared by 5 bases and J by 0 bases, with 3 bases of the junction left unmatched. Germline CDR1 reads MGHRA; CDR2 reads YSYEKL. The CDR3 coding sequence is TGCGCCAGCAGCTTTGGGACAGCTAACTATGGCTACACCTTC. Translation gives CASSFGTANYGYTF.

In this sample, this clone turned up a few times. V and J are TRBV16 and TRBJ1-1; D remains ambiguous. The V and J ends lost 4 bases and 5 bases respectively, with 17 bases between them. This CDR3 comprises 15 residues. CDR1 is KGHSY and CDR2 is FQNENV in the germline V gene. Here the CDR3 reads CASSLYFGVWTEAFF. DNA for the CDR3: TGTGCCAGCAGCCTGTATTTCGGGGTATGGACTGAAGCTTTCTTT. Together with reference TRBV16 and TRBJ1-1, the CDR3 gives the full variable domain: GEEVAQTPKHLVRGEGQKAKLYCAPIKGHSYVFWYQQVLKNEFKFLISFQNENVFDETGMPKERFSAKCLPNSPCSLEIQATKLEDSAVYFCASSLYFGVWTEAFFGQGTRLTVV.

This clone came up once. This chain uses TRBV11-2 with TRBJ2-7; 10 positions agree with TRBD1. With V trimmed by 5 bases and J by 4 bases, 17 bases remained unmatched. The CDR3 has 18 residues. The V gene's germline CDR1 is SGHAT and CDR2 FQNNGV. CDR3 loop: CASSLISRDRGRRYEQYF. Written as DNA, the CDR3 is TGTGCCAGCAGCCTAATCTCCCGGGACAGGGGACGACGGTACGAGCAGTACTTC.

The chain joins TRBV5-1 to TRBJ2-5; D gene uncertain. With 2 bases removed from V and 2 bases from J, the gap between germline ends came to 10 bases. Germline V gene sequence: CDR1 SGHRS, CDR2 YFSETQ. The length of the CDR3 is 14 residues. CDR3 DNA: TGCGCCAGCAGCTTTAGCACGGCTCAAGAGACCCAGTACTTC. This translates into CASSFSTAQETQYF.

The chain employs TRBV4-1 and TRBJ1-1, with D perhaps TRBD1 (5 bases). The CDR3 length is 16 residues. Germline V CDR1 and CDR2: MGHRA, YSYEKL. V was pared by 4 bases and J by 1 base, with 16 bases between. The CDR3 loop reads CASSPALGQGNTEAFF. The CDR3 region has the DNA TGCGCCAGCAGCCCTGCTCTCGGGCAGGGGAACACTGAAGCTTTCTTT.

This clone was counted once. The V call is TRBV7-8, the J call TRBJ1-5; D call uncertain. The germline V gene has CDR1 SGHVS and CDR2 FQNEAQ. The CDR3 is 13 amino acids. The V end lost 5 bases, the J end lost 4 bases, and 9 bases lay between the germline ends. In nucleotides, the CDR3 is TGTGCCAGCAGCCTGACACTAAATCAGCCCCAGCATTTT. It is translated as CASSLTLNQPQHF.

This chain connects TRBV10-1 to TRBJ2-2; weak D call: TRBD2 (5 bases). CDR3 length: 18 residues. CDR1 is WNHNN, CDR2 SYGVQD, per germline (reference sequence). V was shortened by 0 bases and J by 0 bases, with 14 bases between the two germline ends. CDR3 DNA sequence: TGCGCCAGCAGTGAGTCGCGGATAGGGAGCACGAACACCGGGGAGCTGTTTTTT. Translating it yields CASSESRIGSTNTGELFF.

The table lists this clone with a count of one. V is TRBV30 and J is TRBJ1-3; no clear D gene. Trimming removed 0 bases at V and 0 bases at J, with 6 bases between. The CDR3 runs 14 residues. Germline lookup yields CDR1 GTSNPN and CDR2 SVGIG (reference sequence). The CDR3 nucleotides are TGTGCCTGGAGTGTCGGCAGCTCTGGAAACACCATATATTTT. Translating it yields CAWSVGSSGNTIYF.

The chain couples TRBV5-6 to TRBJ1-2, with D perhaps TRBD1 (6 bases). Trimming removed 4 bases at V and 3 bases at J, with 16 bases between. Per germline, CDR1 SGHDT and CDR2 YYEEEE. This CDR3 is 15 amino acids long. CDR3 sequence (DNA): TGTGCCAGCAGCCGTTACAGGGTCGGGGACTATGGCTACACCTTC. Its protein product is CASSRYRVGDYGYTF.

The chain is built from TRBV27 and TRBJ1-6; 7 bases are shared with TRBD1. The CDR3 length is 15 residues. After removal of 2 bases from V and 6 bases from J, the junction contained 4 bases not matched to a gene. Germline assignment: CDR1 MNHEY and CDR2 SMNVEV (reference sequence). The CDR3 coding sequence is TGTGCCAGCAGTTTAAATACAGGGGTTAATTCACCCCTCCACTTT. It yields the protein CASSLNTGVNSPLHF.

The chain recombines TRBV6-2 or TRBV6-3 with TRBJ1-1; D call uncertain. The CDR3 has 13 residues. Between the trimmed V and J ends, which lost 6 bases and 4 bases, there was a span of 12 bases. CDR1 and CDR2 (germline): MNHEY, SVGEGT. The CDR3 sequence is CASSSLLSTEAFF. CDR3 in DNA: TGTGCCAGCAGCTCCCTGTTGAGCACTGAAGCTTTCTTT.

The CDR3 loop reads CASSLVGHVEAFF. The CDR3 DNA follows: TGCGCCAGCAGCTTGGTTGGACACGTAGAAGCTTTCTTT. This chain joins TRBV5-1 and TRBJ1-1, with TRBD1 as a possible D gene (5 bases). V lost 0 bases and J 8 bases, leaving 11 bases between the germline ends. This CDR3 comprises 13 residues. Germline loops: CDR1 SGHRS, CDR2 YFSETQ.

The table lists this clone with a few counts. The V call is TRBV28, the J call TRBJ2-5; 11 nucleotides agree with TRBD1. The CDR3 spans 21 residues. Germline CDR1 is MDHEN and CDR2 is SYDVKM. Unmatched junction bases numbered 27, after V lost 7 bases and J lost 5 bases. CDR3 sequence reads: CASKTSVPGQGVFPSRETQYF. As DNA, the CDR3 is TGTGCCAGCAAAACTAGCGTACCGGGACAGGGGGTGTTTCCATCACGGGAGACCCAGTACTTC. The whole variable domain, filled in from reference TRBV28 and TRBJ2-5, reads DVKVTQSSRYLVKRTGEKVFLECVQDMDHENMFWYRQDPGLGLRLIYFSYDVKMKEKGDIPEGYSVSREKKERFSLILESASTNQTSMYLCASKTSVPGQGVFPSRETQYFGPGTRLLVL.

In its sample, this clone was seen a few times. The gene calls are TRBV6-5 and TRBJ2-1; the match to TRBD1 covers 7 bases. This CDR3 spans 15 amino acids. The germline V gene encodes CDR1 MNHEY and CDR2 SVGAGI. V lost 5 bases, J lost 4 bases, and 8 bases stayed unmatched. The CDR3 reads CASSPGTEKYNEQFF. CDR3 coding DNA: TGTGCCAGCAGTCCCGGGACAGAAAAATACAATGAGCAGTTCTTC.